These 2 T cell receptor beta chains were all obtained from the same sample, sequenced in a study of shared clonotypes between healthy human individuals. TCRdb keeps only in-frame clones here, not all; method: immunoSEQ multiplex PCR. The profile shows fewer than 850,000 clones, around 90% of them singletons. The sample consisted of memory CD8+ T cells from PBMCs. Sample subset: CD45RO+ cells pooled with CCR7-negative TemRA cells. The receptors here all came from a man aged 18 to 30 in good health. Some clones in this sample may be carry-over from other donors' samples.

The V call is TRBV7-2, the J call TRBJ2-7; 9 bases are a match to TRBD2. Looked up from germline, CDR1 is SGHTA and CDR2 is FQGNSA. V was pared by 1 base and J by 3 bases, with 7 bases of the junction left unmatched. The CDR3 has 16 residues. The CDR3 DNA sequence: TGTGCCAGCAGCTTAGGGGCCGGGACTAGCAGCTACGAGCAGTACTTC. Amino acids: CASSLGAGTSSYEQYF. Based on the CDR3 plus reference TRBV7-2 and TRBJ2-7, the full variable domain is GAGVSQSPSNKVTEKGKDVELRCDPISGHTALYWYRQSLGQGLEFLIYFQGNSAPDKSGLPSDRFSAERTGGSVSTLTIQRTQQEDSAVYLCASSLGAGTSSYEQYFGPGTRLTVT.

This clone appeared a single time. V usage is TRBV28 and J usage is TRBJ2-3; 9 bases are shared with TRBD1. Unmatched junction bases numbered 2, after V lost 3 bases and J lost 1 base. This CDR3 has 15 amino acids. The V gene's germline CDR1 is MDHEN and CDR2 SYDVKM. CDR3 coding DNA: TGTGCCAGCAGTTTGGGACAGGGCCGCACAGATACGCAGTATTTT. Translation: CASSLGQGRTDTQYF.